A single sample is the source of the 19 T cell receptor beta chains below, sequenced in a study of T cells in Graves' hyperthyroidism and ophthalmopathy. What was amplified from RNA transcripts were TCR beta CDR3 regions. When the TCR CDR3 underwent first-round RT-PCR, the HTBI primer set was used. TCRdb used MiXCR to reprocess the multiplex PCR reads, holding one entry per CDR3 protein. The sample contains around 600,000 distinct CDR3 sequences, more than 12% of which appear only once. The sequenced sample was blood. The receptors shown here come from a woman aged 45-60 years with Graves' ophthalmopathy.

This clonotype was observed at least ten times. The chain is built from TRBV5-1 and TRBJ2-2; 9 bases map to TRBD2. The V and J ends lost 1 base and 7 bases, in that order; junction bases with no gene match: 8. Germline V gene lookup returns CDR1 SGHRS and CDR2 YFSETQ. This CDR3 region has 16 residues. The CDR3 spells CASSLFSGRNHGELFF. The CDR3 nucleotides read TGCGCCAGCAGCTTGTTTAGCGGGAGAAATCACGGGGAGCTGTTTTTT.

This clonotype was counted a few times. The genes are TRBV20-1 and TRBJ2-2; a possible D gene is TRBD2 (6 bases). V was clipped by 8 bases and J by 4 bases, with 11 bases between them. This CDR3 has 12 amino acids. The germline V gene encodes CDR1 DFQATT and CDR2 SNEGSKA (reference sequence). The CDR3 DNA reads TGCAGTTCTCCCGGGGGCACCGGGGAGCTGTTTTTT. Translated: CSSPGGTGELFF.

This clonotype was observed at least ten times. This chain uses TRBV10-3 with TRBJ2-7, with D maybe TRBD2 (5 bases). The V end was cut by 6 bases, the J end by 7 bases, with 13 bases between. CDR1 is ENHRY, CDR2 SYGVKD, per germline. The length of the CDR3 is 12 residues. CDR3 sequence reads: CAISPTPGEQYF. DNA of the CDR3: TGTGCCATCAGCCCCACCCCGGGGGAGCAGTACTTC.

This clonotype was seen a single time. This chain links TRBV11-1 with TRBJ1-1; unclear D gene. V lost 7 bases and J lost 1, with 13 bases in between. The CDR3 is 14 amino acids. CDR1 and CDR2 from the germline V gene are SGHAT and FQDESV (reference sequence). The CDR3, as DNA: TGTGCCAGCATCTCGTCGGAGGGGAACACTGAAGCTTTCTTT. Its protein product is CASISSEGNTEAFF.

This sequence joins TRBV4-3 and TRBJ1-2, with TRBD1 as a possible D gene (6 bases). The CDR3 extends over 14 amino acids. CDR1 and CDR2 (germline): LGHNA, YSLEER. The germline V and J ends were trimmed by 3 bases and 5 bases, with 13 bases remaining between them. The CDR3 coding sequence is TGCGCCAGCAGCCATAATGACAGGATTTATGGCTACACCTTC. Protein product: CASSHNDRIYGYTF.

This chain connects TRBV27 to TRBJ1-1; TRBD1 matches at 7 bases. V shed 5 bases and J 8 bases; nucleotides not matched to a gene: 8. The CDR3 has 13 residues. Germline assignment: CDR1 MNHEY and CDR2 SMNVEV (reference sequence). CDR3 nucleotide sequence: TGTGCCAGCAGTCCAGGGACAGAGGCAGAAGCTTTCTTT. Amino acid sequence: CASSPGTEAEAFF.

The gene calls are TRBV6-1 and TRBJ2-7, with D perhaps matching TRBD1 (5 bases). Looked up from germline, CDR1 is MNHNS and CDR2 is SASEGT. Trimming took off 7 bases at V and 2 bases at J, with 12 bases between the two ends. The CDR3 runs to 13 residues. The chain's CDR3 is CASKATGAYEQYF. The CDR3 region has the DNA TGTGCCAGCAAAGCAACAGGAGCCTACGAGCAGTACTTC.

This clonotype was observed at least ten times. The chain has TRBV19 and TRBJ2-5, with 7 bases fitting TRBD2. The germline CDR1 and CDR2 sequences are LNHDA and SQIVND (reference sequence). Trimming cost V 5 bases and J 2 bases; bases outside gene matches: 8. This CDR3 region has 15 residues. The CDR3 reads CASSQGGSRQETQYF. The CDR3 DNA reads as TGTGCCAGTAGTCAGGGCGGGAGTCGGCAAGAGACCCAGTACTTC.

This clonotype was seen at least ten times. The chain carries TRBV27 and TRBJ1-1, with no clear D. CDR3 length equals 13 residues. Trimming pared 4 bases from V and 7 bases from J, leaving 13 bases between. CDR1 is MNHEY and CDR2 is SMNVEV in the germline V gene (reference sequence). Here the CDR3 reads CASSSTGPVEAFF. CDR3 bases: TGTGCCAGCAGTTCTACTGGTCCAGTTGAAGCTTTCTTT.

This clonotype was recorded many times. The V gene is TRBV5-1, the J gene TRBJ2-2; D may be TRBD1 (6 bases). Trimming shortened V by 4 bases and J by 0 bases, and 10 bases separated the two germline ends. CDR1 is SGHRS and CDR2 is YFSETQ in the germline V gene. This CDR3 has 15 residues. The CDR3 is CASSIGQTNTGELFF. In DNA form, the CDR3 reads TGCGCCAGCAGCATAGGACAGACGAACACCGGGGAGCTGTTTTTT.

The rearrangement links TRBV10-3 to TRBJ2-2; no clear D. Germline CDR1 reads ENHRY; CDR2 reads SYGVKD. Trimming stripped 8 bases from V and 6 bases from J, with 13 bases between. This CDR3 has 13 amino acids. The CDR3 spells CAIASASAGELFF. In nucleotides, the CDR3 is TGTGCCATCGCCTCGGCTAGTGCCGGGGAGCTGTTTTTT.

This clonotype has at least ten counts. This rearrangement joins TRBV20-1 to TRBJ2-4; the match to TRBD1 covers 7 bases. J lost 1 base, V lost 6 bases, and 6 bases had no gene match. The germline V gene encodes CDR1 DFQATT and CDR2 SNEGSKA (reference sequence). The CDR3 sequence is 14 residues long. CDR3 amino acids: CSADRDRAKNIQYF. The CDR3 DNA sequence: TGCAGTGCCGACAGGGACCGGGCCAAAAACATTCAGTACTTC.

This clonotype was counted ten times or more. The chain recombines TRBV20-1 with TRBJ1-1; D perhaps matches TRBD1 (6 bases). From germline, CDR1 is DFQATT and CDR2 SNEGSKA (reference sequence). CDR3 length equals 17 residues. Trimming pared 0 bases from V and 3 bases from J, leaving 20 bases between. This chain's CDR3 is CSARDRRANRVDTEAFF. CDR3 nucleotide sequence: TGCAGTGCTAGAGACAGAAGGGCCAACAGGGTGGACACTGAAGCTTTCTTT.

The genes are TRBV6-2 or TRBV6-3 and TRBJ2-2; TRBD1 is a possible D gene (7 bases). Germline lookup yields CDR1 MNHEY and CDR2 SVGEGT. This CDR3 region has 17 residues. V lost 7 bases, J lost 0 bases, and 18 bases lay in between. The CDR3 here is CASKSYGGQSNTGELFF. The CDR3 DNA is TGTGCCAGCAAAAGTTACGGGGGACAGTCGAACACCGGGGAGCTGTTTTTT.

This clonotype was counted only a few times. This chain joins TRBV14 and TRBJ1-6; 10 nucleotides align to TRBD1. The CDR3 is made up of 18 amino acids. The germline CDR1 and CDR2 sequences are SGHDN and FVKESK. The trim removed 0 bases at V and 9 bases at J, leaving 11 bases unmatched. CDR3 amino acids: CASSQDRQGATQGSPLHF. The CDR3 bases are TGTGCCAGCAGCCAAGACAGACAGGGGGCCACCCAGGGTTCACCCCTCCACTTT.

This clonotype was seen a few times. The chain carries TRBV20-1 and TRBJ2-2; TRBD2 might be the D (5 bases). Deletions cut 6 bases from V and 7 bases from J, with 12 bases between. The CDR3 is 12 residues long. From germline, CDR1 is DFQATT and CDR2 SNEGSKA (reference sequence). This CDR3 reads CSALRDYGELFF. The CDR3 nucleotides are TGCAGTGCCCTCCGGGATTACGGGGAGCTGTTTTTT.

This clonotype appeared many times. The J gene is TRBJ1-4, the V gene TRBV2; tentative D call: TRBD1 (5 bases). CDR1 SNHLY and CDR2 FYNNEI come from the germline V gene. The ends were cut back, 4 bases at V and 3 bases at J, with 9 bases in the middle. There are 14 residues in the CDR3. CDR3 DNA: TGTGCCAGCAGTGCAGGGTCGTCTAATGAAAAACTGTTTTTT. Protein: CASSAGSSNEKLFF.

This chain joins TRBV20-1 and TRBJ2-1, with 9 bases that match TRBD2. The CDR3 covers 15 residues. The ends lost 3 bases at V and 7 bases at J; junction bases unmatched: 10. Germline V gives CDR1 DFQATT, CDR2 SNEGSKA (reference sequence). CDR3 bases: TGCAGTGCTAGTGATCCGCGGGAGGGAGGGAATGAGCAGTTCTTC. This encodes CSASDPREGGNEQFF.

In its sample, this clonotype was seen many times. The chain recombines TRBV11-3 with TRBJ1-1; a weak D match, TRBD1 (5 bases). The CDR3 is 14 residues long. The V end lost 7 bases, the J end lost 4 bases, and 16 bases lay between the germline ends. The V gene's germline CDR1 is SGHNT and CDR2 YENEEA. CDR3 protein: CASTKGLGGTEAFF. The CDR3 DNA follows: TGTGCCAGCACCAAAGGGTTGGGGGGCACTGAAGCTTTCTTT.